This TCR beta chain was identified during a study of T cells in narcolepsy. Overall study context: Donors had narcolepsy type 1 or type 2, or were healthy controls.

Notes on the study in general: Blood of same and different patients, but not healthy controls, reportedly held recurring autoreactive clonotypes. No autoreactive T cell clone sequences appeared in some memory CD4+ repertoires. Autoreactive HCRT-specific and TRIB2-specific clonotypes were marked in same-patient CSF-versus-blood CD4+ comparisons.

This clone came up a few times. The antigen is not known. The method was immunoSEQ multiplex PCR; TCRdb's version includes in-frame clones alone and lacks a portion of them. The table has tens of thousands of clones, roughly four fifths seen once; the top ten hold around 0.98%. The CDR3 is 15 amino acids. Trimming pared 6 bases from V and 1 base from J, leaving 15 bases between. Germline lookup yields CDR1 MNHNY and CDR2 SVGAGI (reference sequence). The V and J genes are TRBV6-6 and TRBJ1-2; a weak D match, TRBD1 (5 bases). The clonotype originates from a human donor in good health. Sequencing was done on a sample of memory (CD45RA-) CD4+ T cells from blood. CDR3 amino acids: CASSVRGQINYGYTF. CDR3 DNA: TGTGCCAGCAGCGTACGGGGCCAAATTAACTATGGCTACACCTTC.